The 27 T cell receptor beta chains reported below all come from one sample, sequenced in a study of T cell responses to AZD1222 COVID-19 vaccine. The table came from immunoSEQ multiplex PCR; TCRdb's copy has only in-frame clones and leaves some out. This sample has under 150,000 clones, with around nine tenths found just once. The source material was peripheral blood, sampled on day 0 of AZD1222 vaccination. Receptors originate from an adult in good health.

V usage is TRBV21-1 and J usage is TRBJ1-1. TRBV21-1 is an annotated pseudogene. CDR3 size: 15 residues. Here the CDR3 DNA reads TGTGCCAGCAGGAACGGTGGAGAAAGGGACACTGAAGCTTTCTTT. Protein product: CASRNGGERDTEAFF.

V usage is TRBV3-1 (or the pseudogene TRBV3-2) and J usage is TRBJ2-4, with 7 bases matching TRBD2. The J segment lost 8 bases and the V segment lost 1 base, leaving 11 bases of the junction unmatched. Germline values: CDR1 LGHDT, CDR2 YNNKEL (reference sequence). This CDR3 region has 16 residues. CDR3 nucleotide sequence: TGTGCCAGCAGCCAAGTTGTGACTAGCCCGGGAGACATTCAGTACTTC. It specifies CASSQVVTSPGDIQYF.

The genes are TRBV6-1 and TRBJ1-1; no clear D gene. V lost 7 bases to trimming and J lost 4 bases, with 13 bases between them. The CDR3 has 13 amino acids. Germline loops: CDR1 MNHNS, CDR2 SASEGT. Written as DNA, the CDR3 is TGTGCCAGCATTACCGGGGAGGCCACTGAAGCTTTCTTT. This codes for CASITGEATEAFF.

This clone has a handful of counts. V is TRBV6-4 and J is TRBJ2-6, with D tentatively TRBD1 or TRBD2 (5 bases each). CDR1 is MRHNA, CDR2 SNTAGT, per germline. The CDR3 length is 14 residues. The V gene lost 3 bases and the J gene lost 2 bases, with 5 bases spanning the gap. CDR3 bases: TGTGCCAGCAGTGAGGGGGCTGGGGCCAACGTCCTGACTTTC. Translation gives CASSEGAGANVLTF.

The chain joins TRBV6-5 to TRBJ1-5, with 8 bases aligning to TRBD1. J was trimmed by 0 bases and V by 5 bases; bases with no gene match: 3. Germline V gives CDR1 MNHEY, CDR2 SVGAGI. The CDR3 loop spans 15 amino acids. This CDR3 reads CASSTTGGSNQPQHF. In nucleotides, the CDR3 is TGTGCCAGCAGTACCACAGGGGGTAGCAATCAGCCCCAGCATTTT.

The chain carries TRBV21-1 and TRBJ2-1; TRBD2, as called in the table, went unchecked against the DNA. TRBV21-1 is noted as a pseudogene. This CDR3 contains 17 residues. The CDR3 sequence: CASSLLALAALWNEQFF. The CDR3 coding sequence is TGTGCCAGCAGCCTCCTTGCACTAGCGGCCCTCTGGAATGAGCAGTTCTTC.

The chain uses TRBV5-1 and TRBJ2-5; 11 positions agree with TRBD1. J lost 5 bases, V lost 1 base, and 7 bases had no gene match. Germline-derived CDR1 and CDR2 are SGHRS and YFSETQ. CDR3 size: 16 residues. CDR3 DNA sequence: TGCGCCAGCAGCTTGAGAGGACAGGGGGCGAGTGAGACCCAGTACTTC. It encodes CASSLRGQGASETQYF.

The J gene is TRBJ2-1, the V gene TRBV6-4; D is undetermined. Germline assignment: CDR1 MRHNA and CDR2 SNTAGT. The CDR3 loop spans 13 amino acids. With 4 bases removed from V and 5 bases from J, the gap between germline ends came to 9 bases. The CDR3 is CASSVGPHNEQFF. As DNA, the CDR3 is TGTGCCAGCAGTGTCGGCCCCCACAATGAGCAGTTCTTC.

V gene TRBV6-5 combines with J gene TRBJ1-1, with TRBD1 matching 8 bases. Looked up from germline, CDR1 is MNHEY and CDR2 is SVGAGI. The CDR3 covers 13 residues. The V segment lost 7 bases and the J segment 5 bases; nucleotides outside the gene matches: 6. The CDR3 spells CASTQGAYTEAFF. CDR3 DNA sequence: TGTGCCAGCACCCAGGGGGCATATACTGAAGCTTTCTTT.

The J gene is TRBJ2-3, the V gene TRBV3-1 (or the pseudogene TRBV3-2), with 8 nucleotides matching TRBD1. CDR3 length: 16 amino acids. From germline, CDR1 is LGHDT and CDR2 YNNKEL (reference sequence). With 1 base clipped from V and 0 bases from J, the junction kept 3 bases outside the gene matches. This CDR3 reads CASSQVTGASTDTQYF. The CDR3 coding sequence is TGTGCCAGCAGCCAAGTGACAGGGGCTAGCACAGATACGCAGTATTTT.

The CDR3, as DNA: TGTGCCAGCAGCAAACTAACTTGGGGGCGTCTGGACACTGAAGCTTTCTTT. It specifies CASSKLTWGRLDTEAFF. The V and J genes are TRBV28 and TRBJ1-1; tentative D call: TRBD1 (6 bases). CDR1 and CDR2 from the germline V gene are MDHEN and SYDVKM. The CDR3 spans 17 residues. The ends were cut back, 6 bases at V and 3 bases at J, with 23 bases in the middle.

The gene calls are TRBV2 and TRBJ1-2, with D tentatively TRBD1 (6 bases). CDR1 is SNHLY and CDR2 is FYNNEI in the germline V gene. The CDR3 spans 14 residues. With 3 bases removed from V and 8 bases from J, the gap between germline ends came to 16 bases. The CDR3 nucleotides are TGTGCCAGCAGTGATGGGGCAGGGGTATTGGGCTACACCTTC. Translated, it gives CASSDGAGVLGYTF.

The chain has TRBV5-5 and TRBJ2-7; D uncertain. This CDR3 is built from 14 residues. V dropped 3 bases and J dropped 2 bases, with 12 bases sitting between them. Germline assignment: CDR1 SGHKS and CDR2 YYEKEE (reference sequence). The chain's CDR3 is CASSSMFNPYEQYF. CDR3 DNA: TGTGCCAGCAGCTCCATGTTCAATCCCTACGAGCAGTACTTC.

This sequence joins TRBV28 and TRBJ1-2; D gene uncertain. CDR3 length equals 13 residues. Trimming took off 2 bases at V and 3 bases at J, with 7 bases between the two ends. In germline, CDR1 is MDHEN, CDR2 SYDVKM. In DNA, the CDR3 is TGTGCCAGCAGTTTAAATGGACACTATGGCTACACCTTC. Translation gives CASSLNGHYGYTF.

This chain links TRBV5-8 with TRBJ1-6; possibly TRBD1 for D (5 bases). Germline CDR1 SGHTS, CDR2 YDEGEE. The CDR3 covers 15 residues. Trimming took off 4 bases at V and 3 bases at J, with 11 bases between the two ends. Here the CDR3 DNA reads TGTGCCAGCAGCCCAGGAGGGGACTATAATTCACCCCTCCACTTT. Translating gives CASSPGGDYNSPLHF. Filled out from reference TRBV5-8 and TRBJ1-6, the complete variable domain reads EAGVTQSPTHLIKTRGQQATLRCSPISGHTSVYWYQQALGLGLQFLLWYDEGEERNRGNFPPRFSGRQFPNYSSELNVNALELEDSALYLCASSPGGDYNSPLHFGNGTRLTVT.

The chain employs TRBV2 and TRBJ1-1; D is perhaps TRBD1 (6 bases). CDR1 is SNHLY and CDR2 is FYNNEI in the germline V gene. This CDR3 region has 14 residues. Trimming shortened V by 6 bases and J by 8 bases, and 19 bases separated the two germline ends. The CDR3 bases are TGTGCCAGCAGGGAGGACAGTGGCAGAAGAGAAGCTTTCTTT. Amino acid sequence: CASREDSGRREAFF.

The V and J genes are TRBV11-3 and TRBJ1-2; possible D gene TRBD1, 5 bases. Germline CDR1 reads SGHNT; CDR2 reads YENEEA. This CDR3 has 17 amino acids. The V end lost 3 bases, the J end lost 8 bases, and 25 bases lay between the germline ends. CDR3 sequence (DNA): TGTGCCAGCAGCTTGACTGGAGGTACCGGGACCCCCGAGGGCTACACCTTC. Translating it yields CASSLTGGTGTPEGYTF.

The rearrangement joins TRBV2 to TRBJ2-2, with D hard to call. Between the trimmed V and J ends, which lost 6 bases and 7 bases, there was a span of 12 bases. Germline CDR1 and CDR2: SNHLY and FYNNEI. The CDR3 spans 13 residues. The CDR3 loop is CASSATQHGELFF. CDR3 nucleotide sequence: TGTGCCAGCAGCGCGACCCAGCACGGGGAGCTGTTTTTT.

The chain has TRBV14 and TRBJ1-1; TRBD1 is a possible D gene (6 bases). CDR1 is SGHDN, CDR2 FVKESK, per germline. Trimming left V 1 base short and J 8 bases short, with 17 bases between. The CDR3 is made up of 15 amino acids. The CDR3 loop is CASSQVGARRLEAFF. Written as DNA, the CDR3 is TGTGCCAGCAGCCAAGTGGGGGCGAGGCGCCTCGAAGCTTTCTTT.

The chain carries TRBV3-1 (or the pseudogene TRBV3-2) and TRBJ1-2, with 12 bases that match TRBD1. Germline CDR1 is LGHDT and CDR2 is YNNKEL (reference sequence). The CDR3 has 18 amino acids. V shed 1 base and J 5 bases; nucleotides not matched to a gene: 11. The CDR3 loop reads CASSQVPGQGATLYGYTF. The CDR3 DNA sequence: TGTGCCAGCAGCCAAGTACCGGGACAGGGGGCAACCCTATATGGCTACACCTTC.

This chain joins TRBV27 and TRBJ2-7; 7 bases map to TRBD1. V gave up 5 bases and J gave up 0 bases; unmatched junction bases: 7. In germline, CDR1 is MNHEY, CDR2 SMNVEV (reference sequence). CDR3 length: 15 amino acids. The CDR3 DNA reads as TGTGCCAGCAGTGCAGGACAGGCCCCCTCCTACGAGCAGTACTTC. This translates into CASSAGQAPSYEQYF.

The V call is TRBV9, the J call TRBJ1-6, with no clear D. V was shortened by 4 bases and J by 1 base, with 9 bases between the two germline ends. This CDR3 has 15 residues. In germline, CDR1 is SGDLS, CDR2 YYNGEE. The CDR3 DNA reads as TGTGCCAGCAGCTCCTCGTTTTCCTATAATTCACCCCTCCACTTT. Protein product: CASSSSFSYNSPLHF.

J is TRBJ2-7 and V is TRBV6-6, with a possible D match to TRBD1 (5 bases). Trimming removed 6 bases at V and 3 bases at J, with 9 bases between. The CDR3 runs to 12 residues. Looked up from germline, CDR1 is MNHNY and CDR2 is SVGAGI (reference sequence). In nucleotides, the CDR3 is TGTGCCAGCAGCTCAGACAGCTACGAGCAGTACTTC. Residues: CASSSDSYEQYF.

The rearrangement uses TRBV28 and TRBJ1-4; 7 bases match TRBD1. The CDR3 contains 14 residues. V lost 4 bases, J lost 8 bases, and 7 bases stayed unmatched. Germline V gene lookup returns CDR1 MDHEN and CDR2 SYDVKM. CDR3 in amino acids: CASSSLGGVEKLFF. CDR3 nucleotide sequence: TGTGCCAGCAGTTCTTTAGGGGGCGTCGAAAAACTGTTTTTT. Full variable domain (remainder filled in from reference TRBV28 and TRBJ1-4): DVKVTQSSRYLVKRTGEKVFLECVQDMDHENMFWYRQDPGLGLRLIYFSYDVKMKEKGDIPEGYSVSREKKERFSLILESASTNQTSMYLCASSSLGGVEKLFFGSGTQLSVL.

The chain uses TRBV19 and TRBJ1-5; D is unclear. CDR1 LNHDA and CDR2 SQIVND come from the germline V gene (reference sequence). Trimming cost V 3 bases and J 7 bases, with 13 bases left between them. The CDR3 consists of 14 residues. The CDR3 region has the DNA TGTGCCAGTAGTATCAAGGGTTTTGGACAGCCCCAGCATTTT. Translating it yields CASSIKGFGQPQHF.

The gene calls are TRBV29-1 and TRBJ2-7, with 9 positions matching TRBD1. The CDR3 loop spans 12 amino acids. The junction had 3 bases not matched to a gene; V was cut back by 5 bases and J by 4 bases. CDR1 and CDR2 from the germline V gene are SQVTM and ANQGSEA. CDR3 residues: CSVRDRAYEQYF. CDR3 coding DNA: TGCAGCGTTCGGGACAGGGCTTACGAGCAGTACTTC.

The chain combines TRBV4-2 with TRBJ2-5, with a possible D match to TRBD2 (5 bases). The germline V and J ends were trimmed by 4 bases and 4 bases, with 19 bases remaining between them. The CDR3 has 16 amino acids. Germline V CDR1 and CDR2: LGHNA, YNFKEQ. The CDR3 DNA is TGTGCCAGCAGCCCCCTTGGAGCGGCGGGTCCAGAGACCCAGTACTTC. Its protein product is CASSPLGAAGPETQYF.